The 28 T cell receptor beta chains reported below all come from one sample, sequenced in a study of cytomegalovirus exposure and HLA in healthy donors. TCRdb keeps only in-frame clones here, not all; method: immunoSEQ multiplex PCR. Among around 200,000 clones listed, 80% to 85% were seen once. Sample: PBMCs. The receptors stem from a woman under 30 in good health and CMV-seropositive.

The chain combines TRBV5-1 with TRBJ2-5, with 9 bases that match TRBD1. This CDR3 contains 14 residues. V shed 4 bases and J 4 bases; nucleotides not matched to a gene: 5. The germline CDR1 and CDR2 sequences are SGHRS and YFSETQ. The chain's CDR3 is CASSAGTGLETQYF. CDR3 nucleotides: TGCGCCAGCAGCGCTGGGACAGGGCTAGAGACCCAGTACTTC.

The chain links TRBV6-6 to TRBJ2-7; D is perhaps TRBD2 (6 bases). Germline V gives CDR1 MNHNY, CDR2 SVGAGI (reference sequence). The V end lost 7 bases, the J end lost 5 bases, and 12 bases lay between the germline ends. There are 12 residues in the CDR3. This CDR3 is CASTEGTHEQYF. As DNA, the CDR3 is TGTGCCAGCACGGAGGGGACCCACGAGCAGTACTTC.

This CDR3 reads CASSFGQLLNTEAFF. The CDR3 DNA reads TGTGCCAGCAGTTTCGGACAGCTTTTAAACACTGAAGCTTTCTTT. The V and J genes are TRBV28 and TRBJ1-1, with D possibly being TRBD1 (6 bases). There are 15 residues in the CDR3. The germline V and J ends were trimmed by 3 bases and 2 bases, with 13 bases remaining between them. Germline V CDR1 and CDR2: MDHEN, SYDVKM. Variable domain in full (rest from reference TRBV28 and TRBJ1-1): DVKVTQSSRYLVKRTGEKVFLECVQDMDHENMFWYRQDPGLGLRLIYFSYDVKMKEKGDIPEGYSVSREKKERFSLILESASTNQTSMYLCASSFGQLLNTEAFFGQGTRLTVV.

This clone was seen a few times. The chain has TRBV5-1 and TRBJ2-5; a possible D gene is TRBD1 (6 bases). The length of the CDR3 is 13 residues. CDR1 SGHRS and CDR2 YFSETQ come from the germline V gene. Trimming removed 1 base at V and 2 bases at J, with 6 bases between. CDR3 sequence: CASSLQGQETQYF. The CDR3 coding sequence is TGCGCCAGCAGCTTGCAGGGGCAAGAGACCCAGTACTTC.

V usage is TRBV6-5 and J usage is TRBJ2-1; 9 nucleotides match TRBD1. Losses at the gene ends were 5 bases for V and 9 bases for J; bases not matched to a gene: 11. The CDR3 loop spans 15 amino acids. Germline-derived CDR1 and CDR2 are MNHEY and SVGAGI. The CDR3 reads CASSRRDRVESEQFF. Here the CDR3 DNA reads TGTGCCAGCAGTCGCCGGGACAGGGTCGAAAGTGAGCAGTTCTTC.

This sequence joins TRBV5-1 and TRBJ1-1; TRBD1 matches 7 bases. The trim removed 4 bases at V and 6 bases at J, leaving 12 bases unmatched. Germline loops: CDR1 SGHRS, CDR2 YFSETQ. The CDR3 consists of 15 residues. Here the CDR3 reads CASSPGDRQGAEAFF. CDR3 bases: TGCGCCAGCAGCCCGGGTGACAGGCAGGGGGCTGAAGCTTTCTTT.

The CDR3 DNA follows: TGTGCCAGCAGCCCAATGACAGGGAACTATGGCTACACCTTC. This codes for CASSPMTGNYGYTF. The gene calls are TRBV7-8 and TRBJ1-2, with 7 bases identical to TRBD1. Germline CDR1 SGHVS, CDR2 FQNEAQ. V shed 5 bases, J shed 2 bases, and the junction held 5 bases outside the gene matches. The CDR3 sequence is 14 residues long. Full variable domain (remainder filled in from reference TRBV7-8 and TRBJ1-2): GAGVSQSPRYKVAKRGQDVALRCDPISGHVSLFWYQQALGQGPEFLTYFQNEAQLDKSGLPSDRFFAERPEGSVSTLKIQRTQQEDSAVYLCASSPMTGNYGYTFGSGTRLTVV.

This clone showed up just a few times. Distinct nucleotide sequences in the sample also encode this CDR3. This chain uses TRBV27 with TRBJ1-2, with 7 bases fitting TRBD1. This CDR3 has 12 residues. Germline CDR1 reads MNHEY; CDR2 reads SMNVEV (reference sequence). With 6 bases clipped from V and 2 bases from J, the junction kept 0 bases outside the gene matches. The CDR3 reads CASRQGNYGYTF. CDR3 DNA sequence: TGTGCCAGCAGACAGGGGAACTATGGCTACACCTTC.

The V gene is TRBV2, the J gene TRBJ2-1; 8 bases are shared with TRBD1. Germline CDR1 and CDR2: SNHLY and FYNNEI. The V and J ends lost 4 bases and 7 bases, in that order; junction bases with no gene match: 3. This CDR3 region has 13 residues. The CDR3 nucleotides are TGTGCCAGCAGTGGGACAGGGAAAAATGAGCAGTTCTTC. This gives the protein CASSGTGKNEQFF.

The chain employs TRBV2 and TRBJ2-3, with 10 nucleotides matching TRBD2. The germline V gene has CDR1 SNHLY and CDR2 FYNNEI. There are 15 residues in the CDR3. V lost 0 bases, J lost 8 bases, and 5 bases stayed unmatched. This CDR3 reads CASSEAPSGGGTQYF. The DNA of the CDR3 is TGTGCCAGCAGTGAAGCCCCTAGCGGGGGCGGTACGCAGTATTTT.

The chain has TRBV10-3 and TRBJ2-1; no reliable D call. Germline-derived CDR1 and CDR2 are ENHRY and SYGVKD. The CDR3 runs to 13 residues. V shed 2 bases and J shed 8 bases, with 10 bases lying between them. The CDR3 region is CAISEIPSDEQFF. In DNA, the CDR3 is TGTGCCATCAGTGAGATCCCCTCGGATGAGCAGTTCTTC.

This clone has just a few counts. The V and J genes are TRBV10-3 and TRBJ1-1, with D possibly TRBD1 on 6 matching bases. The CDR3 length is 16 residues. The V gene's germline CDR1 is ENHRY and CDR2 SYGVKD. Trimming removed 4 bases from V and 0 bases from J, with 15 bases in between. CDR3 sequence (DNA): TGTGCCATCAGTGGTCGCGAGGGGGAAATGAACACTGAAGCTTTCTTT. This gives the protein CAISGREGEMNTEAFF.

This clone was counted once. This chain links TRBV7-2 with TRBJ1-5; tentative D call: TRBD1 (5 bases). V lost 7 bases and J lost 2, with 9 bases in between. Germline-derived CDR1 and CDR2 are SGHTA and FQGNSA. The CDR3 is made up of 13 amino acids. CDR3 bases: TGTGCCAGCACCTGGGGGGGCAATCAGCCCCAGCATTTT. Amino acid sequence: CASTWGGNQPQHF.

This chain connects TRBV4-3 to TRBJ1-6; 8 positions match TRBD1. The CDR3 has 16 amino acids. Unmatched junction bases numbered 8, after V lost 0 bases and J lost 10 bases. Germline V gene sequence: CDR1 LGHNA, CDR2 YSLEER. For the CDR3, the DNA is TGCGCCAGCAGCCAAGAGCTGCGACAGGGGAACTCACCCCTCCACTTT. Protein: CASSQELRQGNSPLHF.

V usage is TRBV29-1 and J usage is TRBJ2-7; no clear D. From germline, CDR1 is SQVTM and CDR2 ANQGSEA. Trimming pared 0 bases from V and 0 bases from J, leaving 6 bases between. The CDR3 runs to 13 residues. CDR3 DNA: TGCAGCGTTGAAGATTCAGTCTCCTACGAGCAGTACTTC. Protein product: CSVEDSVSYEQYF.

The CDR3 DNA is TGTGCCACCAGCAACCGGGACAGGGGAAAACAAGAGACCCAGTACTTC. Its protein product is CATSNRDRGKQETQYF. This chain connects TRBV15 to TRBJ2-5; the match to TRBD1 covers 10 bases. V was clipped by 4 bases and J by 2 bases; unmatched bases: 7. The CDR3 loop spans 16 amino acids. Germline V lookup: CDR1 LNHNV, CDR2 YYDKDF (reference sequence).

The CDR3 reads CASGDGYEQYF. CDR3 DNA: TGTGCCAGCGGAGACGGCTACGAGCAGTACTTC. The chain couples TRBV27 to TRBJ2-7; D ambiguous. This CDR3 is built from 11 residues. From germline, CDR1 is MNHEY and CDR2 SMNVEV (reference sequence). The ends were cut back, 8 bases at V and 3 bases at J, with 8 bases in the middle.

The gene calls are TRBV19 and TRBJ2-7, with 9 positions matching TRBD1. J gave up 6 bases and V 5 bases, and 8 bases lay outside the gene matches. The CDR3 is made up of 14 amino acids. Germline V CDR1 and CDR2: LNHDA, SQIVND (reference sequence). This chain's CDR3 is CASSAQGAPGEQYF. The CDR3 DNA is TGTGCCAGTAGTGCACAGGGGGCCCCAGGCGAGCAGTACTTC.

The chain combines TRBV5-3 with TRBJ2-1; 7 bases fit TRBD1. Being an ORF, TRBV5-3 has a function that is uncertain. Losses at the gene ends were 4 bases for V and 3 bases for J; bases not matched to a gene: 10. The CDR3 consists of 16 residues. The CDR3 nucleotides are TGTGCCAGAAGCAAGGCGGACAGGAGAAGCTACAATGAGCAGTTCTTC. Amino acid sequence: CARSKADRRSYNEQFF.

This rearrangement joins TRBV19 to TRBJ1-6; possible D gene TRBD1, 6 bases. The CDR3 has 16 residues. V lost 4 bases and J lost 3, with 13 bases in between. Per the germline V gene, CDR1 is LNHDA and CDR2 is SQIVND (reference sequence). CDR3 bases: TGTGCCAGTAGTACACTACAGGGATTCTATAATTCACCCCTCCACTTT. Translated, it gives CASSTLQGFYNSPLHF.

The chain carries TRBV7-9 and TRBJ1-2; 8 bases line up with TRBD1. Per the germline V gene, CDR1 is SEHNR and CDR2 is FQNEAQ (reference sequence). Germline trimming cut 5 bases from V and 8 bases from J; bases unmatched to any gene: 13. This CDR3 spans 15 amino acids. In DNA form, the CDR3 reads TGTGCCAGCAGCCCGCCGGGTCAGGGGGCGGGCGGCTACACCTTC. Protein sequence: CASSPPGQGAGGYTF. Filled out from reference TRBV7-9 and TRBJ1-2, the complete variable domain reads DTGVSQNPRHKITKRGQNVTFRCDPISEHNRLYWYRQTLGQGPEFLTYFQNEAQLEKSRLLSDRFSAERPKGSFSTLEIQRTEQGDSAMYLCASSPPGQGAGGYTFGSGTRLTVV.

The genes are TRBV5-1 and TRBJ2-3; D might be TRBD2 (6 bases). V was clipped by 4 bases and J by 3 bases, with 12 bases between them. CDR1 is SGHRS and CDR2 is YFSETQ in the germline V gene. The CDR3 loop spans 14 amino acids. CDR3 DNA: TGCGCCAGCAGCGCCCCTGGGGGGACAGATACGCAGTATTTT. Encoded protein: CASSAPGGTDTQYF.

The V gene is TRBV7-2, the J gene TRBJ1-4, with TRBD1 matching 8 bases. V lost 5 bases, J lost 7 bases, and 9 bases stayed unmatched. CDR3 length equals 15 residues. The V gene's germline CDR1 is SGHTA and CDR2 FQGNSA. CDR3 DNA: TGTGCCAGCAGCCCGGACAGGGTACGGGGTGAAAAACTGTTTTTT. Encoded protein: CASSPDRVRGEKLFF.

This chain connects TRBV7-2 to TRBJ2-3; maybe TRBD1 (7 bases). Trimming left V 5 bases short and J 0 bases short, with 15 bases between. From germline, CDR1 is SGHTA and CDR2 FQGNSA. CDR3 length: 16 residues. CDR3 bases: TGTGCCAGCAGCCCCGAACAGGGGAGGAGCACAGATACGCAGTATTTT. Translated: CASSPEQGRSTDTQYF.

The rearrangement uses TRBV6-6 and TRBJ2-3; TRBD2 agrees at 7 bases. There are 15 residues in the CDR3. V lost 7 bases to trimming and J lost 0 bases; unmatched junction nucleotides: 7. Germline V CDR1 and CDR2: MNHNY, SVGAGI (reference sequence). In DNA form, the CDR3 reads TGTGCCAGCACGTCTAGCGGCAAAAGCACAGATACGCAGTATTTT. Translating it yields CASTSSGKSTDTQYF.

The chain carries TRBV5-4 and TRBJ2-5; TRBD2 aligns across 8 bases. Germline lookup yields CDR1 SGHNT and CDR2 YYREEE (reference sequence). CDR3 size: 16 residues. The V gene end was trimmed by 4 bases and the J gene end by 5 bases; junction bases not matched to a gene: 13. CDR3 DNA: TGTGCCAGCAGCCCGGGAGGGACACAAGCTATGGAGACCCAGTACTTC. It encodes CASSPGGTQAMETQYF.

The chain recombines TRBV6-5 with TRBJ2-5, with TRBD1 matching 9 bases. Trimming cost V 11 bases and J 5 bases; bases outside gene matches: 12. This CDR3 spans 14 amino acids. Germline values: CDR1 MNHEY, CDR2 SVGAGI. CDR3 residues: CASKRTGVTETQYF. The CDR3, as DNA: TGTGCCTCCAAAAGGACAGGGGTAACGGAGACCCAGTACTTC.

This clone was recorded a few times. The V and J genes are TRBV15 and TRBJ1-2; 8 nucleotides match TRBD1. The CDR3 runs to 13 residues. The V gene's germline CDR1 is LNHNV and CDR2 YYDKDF (reference sequence). V was pared by 8 bases and J by 6 bases, with 8 bases of the junction left unmatched. DNA for the CDR3: TGTGCCACCGCCCCGGGACAGGCGGATGGCTACACCTTC. Its translation is CATAPGQADGYTF.